This T cell receptor (beta chain) originates from a study of blood T cell repertoires in COVID-19. V was pared by 11 bases and J by 2 bases, with 6 bases of the junction left unmatched. The CDR3 is 13 amino acids. The germline gives CDR1 SNHLY, CDR2 FYNNEI. TCRdb's copy holds only in-frame clones and misses some; the assay was immunoSEQ multiplex PCR. The data show about 130,000 clones, with around nine tenths seen just once and roughly 11% held by the top ten. The sequenced material came from peripheral blood. The rearrangement joins TRBV2 to TRBJ2-5; 9 bases agree with TRBD2. The clonotype comes from a woman in her 70s with COVID-19, enrolled during active disease. CDR3 bases: TGTGCCGGACTTAGCGGGAGACAAGAGACCCAGTACTTC. Residues: CAGLSGRQETQYF.